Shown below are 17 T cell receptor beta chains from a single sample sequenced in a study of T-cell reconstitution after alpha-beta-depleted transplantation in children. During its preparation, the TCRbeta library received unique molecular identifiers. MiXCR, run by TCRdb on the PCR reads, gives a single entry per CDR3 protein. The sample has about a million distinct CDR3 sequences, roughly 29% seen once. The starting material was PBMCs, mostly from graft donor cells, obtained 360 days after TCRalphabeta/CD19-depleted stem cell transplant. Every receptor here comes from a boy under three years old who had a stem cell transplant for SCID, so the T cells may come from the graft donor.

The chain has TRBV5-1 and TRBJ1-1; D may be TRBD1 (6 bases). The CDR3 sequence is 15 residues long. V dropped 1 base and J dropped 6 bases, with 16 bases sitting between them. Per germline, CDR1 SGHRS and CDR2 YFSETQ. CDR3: CASSLNGGRVPEAFF. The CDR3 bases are TGCGCCAGCAGCTTGAACGGGGGGCGCGTTCCTGAAGCTTTCTTT.

The CDR3 region is CSASTSGAYEQYF. CDR3 DNA: TGCAGTGCCTCGACTAGCGGGGCTTACGAGCAGTACTTC. V usage is TRBV20-1 and J usage is TRBJ2-7; 11 bases fit TRBD2. Germline CDR1 DFQATT, CDR2 SNEGSKA (reference sequence). The V gene end was trimmed by 6 bases and the J gene end by 4 bases; junction bases not matched to a gene: 5. The CDR3 sequence is 13 residues long.

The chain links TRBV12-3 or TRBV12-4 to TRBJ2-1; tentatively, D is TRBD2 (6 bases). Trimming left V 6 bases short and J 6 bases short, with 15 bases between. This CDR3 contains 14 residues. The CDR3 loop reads CASSLRRGGNEQFF. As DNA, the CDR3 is TGTGCCAGCAGCCTGAGGCGGGGAGGCAATGAGCAGTTCTTC.

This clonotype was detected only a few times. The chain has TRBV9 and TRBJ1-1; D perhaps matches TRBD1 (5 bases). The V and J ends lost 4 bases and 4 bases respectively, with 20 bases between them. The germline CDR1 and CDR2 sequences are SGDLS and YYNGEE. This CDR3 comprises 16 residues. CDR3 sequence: CASSLTTSQVPTEAFF. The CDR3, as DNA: TGTGCCAGCAGCCTTACAACGTCACAGGTGCCCACTGAAGCTTTCTTT.

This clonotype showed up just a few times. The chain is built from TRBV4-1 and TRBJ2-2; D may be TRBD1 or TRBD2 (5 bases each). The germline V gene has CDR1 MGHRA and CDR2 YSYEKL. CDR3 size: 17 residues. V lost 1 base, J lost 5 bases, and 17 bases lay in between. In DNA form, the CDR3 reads TGCGCCAGCAGCCAAGGCCCTGGGGGATCGGGAACCGGGGAGCTGTTTTTT. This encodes CASSQGPGGSGTGELFF.

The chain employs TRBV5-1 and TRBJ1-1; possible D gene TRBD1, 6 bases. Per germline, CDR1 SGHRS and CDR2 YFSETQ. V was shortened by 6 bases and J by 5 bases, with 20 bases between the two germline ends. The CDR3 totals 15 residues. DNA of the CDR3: TGCGCCAGCACCCTTACGGCAGGGGCGGGTACTGAAGCTTTCTTT. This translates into CASTLTAGAGTEAFF.

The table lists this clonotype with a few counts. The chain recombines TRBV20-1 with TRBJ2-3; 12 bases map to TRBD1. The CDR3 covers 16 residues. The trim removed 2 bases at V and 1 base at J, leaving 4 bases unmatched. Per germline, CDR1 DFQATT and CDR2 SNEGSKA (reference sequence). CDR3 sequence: CSARRGQGAGTDTQYF. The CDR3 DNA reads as TGCAGTGCTAGAAGGGGACAGGGGGCCGGCACAGATACGCAGTATTTT.

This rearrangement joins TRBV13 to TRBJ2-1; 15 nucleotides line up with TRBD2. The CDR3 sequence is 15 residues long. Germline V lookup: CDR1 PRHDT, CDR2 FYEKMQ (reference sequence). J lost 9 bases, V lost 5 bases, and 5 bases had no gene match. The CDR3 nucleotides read TGTGCCAGCAGCCAATGGACTAGCGGGGGGGCTGAGCAGTTCTTC. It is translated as CASSQWTSGGAEQFF.

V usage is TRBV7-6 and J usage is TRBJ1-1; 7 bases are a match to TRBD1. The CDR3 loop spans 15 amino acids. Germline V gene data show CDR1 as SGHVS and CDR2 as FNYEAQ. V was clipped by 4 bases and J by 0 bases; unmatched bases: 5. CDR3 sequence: CASSSQTGMNTEAFF. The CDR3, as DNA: TGTGCCAGCAGCTCTCAGACAGGGATGAACACTGAAGCTTTCTTT.

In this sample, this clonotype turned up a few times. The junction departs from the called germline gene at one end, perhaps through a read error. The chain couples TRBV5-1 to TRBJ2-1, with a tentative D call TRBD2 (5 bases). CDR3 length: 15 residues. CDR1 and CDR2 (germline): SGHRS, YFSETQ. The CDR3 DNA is TGTGCCAGCAGCCCAGGACTTGGTTCCTACAATGAGCAGTTCTTC. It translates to CASSPGLGSYNEQFF. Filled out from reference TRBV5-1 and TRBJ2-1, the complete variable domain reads KAGVTQTPRYLIKTRGQQVTLSCSPISGHRSVSWYQQTPGQGLQFLFEYFSETQRNKGNFPGRFSGRQFSNSRSEMNVSTLELGDSALYLCASSPGLGSYNEQFFGPGTRLTVL.

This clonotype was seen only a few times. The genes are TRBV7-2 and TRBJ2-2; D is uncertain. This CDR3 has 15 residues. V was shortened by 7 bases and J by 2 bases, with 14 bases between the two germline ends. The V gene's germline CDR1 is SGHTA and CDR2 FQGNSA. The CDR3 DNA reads TGTGCCAGCACCGCCAACTTCCTAAACACCGGGGAGCTGTTTTTT. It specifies CASTANFLNTGELFF.

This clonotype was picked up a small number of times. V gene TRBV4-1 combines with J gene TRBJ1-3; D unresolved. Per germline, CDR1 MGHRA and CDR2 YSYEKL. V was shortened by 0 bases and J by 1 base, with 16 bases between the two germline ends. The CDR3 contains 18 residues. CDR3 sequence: CASSQEGLGGLSGNTIYF. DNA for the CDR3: TGCGCCAGCAGCCAAGAGGGTTTGGGAGGTCTATCTGGAAACACCATATATTTT.

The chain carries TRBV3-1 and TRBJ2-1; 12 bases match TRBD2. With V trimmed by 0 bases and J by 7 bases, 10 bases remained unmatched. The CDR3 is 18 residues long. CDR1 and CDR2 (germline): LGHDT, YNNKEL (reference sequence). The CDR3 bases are TGTGCCAGCAGCCAAGATGCGTCTAGCGGGGGGGCCAGGAATGAGCAGTTCTTC. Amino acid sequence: CASSQDASSGGARNEQFF.

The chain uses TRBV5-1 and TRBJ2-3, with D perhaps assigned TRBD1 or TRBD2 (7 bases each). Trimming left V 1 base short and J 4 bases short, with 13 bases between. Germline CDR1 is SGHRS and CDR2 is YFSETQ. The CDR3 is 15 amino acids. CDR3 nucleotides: TGCGCCAGCAGCTTGAGACAGGGAGGGGCAGATACGCAGTATTTT. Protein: CASSLRQGGADTQYF.

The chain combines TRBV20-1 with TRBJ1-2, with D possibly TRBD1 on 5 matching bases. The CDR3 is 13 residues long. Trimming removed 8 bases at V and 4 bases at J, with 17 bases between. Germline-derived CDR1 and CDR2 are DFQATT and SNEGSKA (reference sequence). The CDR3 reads CSSEGRGLYGYTF. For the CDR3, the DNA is TGCAGTAGCGAGGGAAGGGGTCTCTATGGCTACACCTTC.

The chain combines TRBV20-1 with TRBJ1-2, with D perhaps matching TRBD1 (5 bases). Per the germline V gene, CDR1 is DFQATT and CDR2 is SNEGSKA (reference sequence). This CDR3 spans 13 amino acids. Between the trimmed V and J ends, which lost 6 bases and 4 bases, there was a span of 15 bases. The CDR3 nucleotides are TGCAGTGCCTCCGACCTTGGGGGCTATGGCTACACCTTC. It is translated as CSASDLGGYGYTF.

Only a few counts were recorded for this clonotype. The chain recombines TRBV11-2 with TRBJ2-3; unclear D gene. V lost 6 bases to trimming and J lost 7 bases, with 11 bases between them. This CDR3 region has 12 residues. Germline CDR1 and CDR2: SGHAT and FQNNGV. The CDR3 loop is CASSKDRHTQYF. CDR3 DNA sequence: TGTGCCAGCAGTAAGGACCGACATACGCAGTATTTT. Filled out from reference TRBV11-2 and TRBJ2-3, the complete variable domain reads EAGVAQSPRYKIIEKRQSVAFWCNPISGHATLYWYQQILGQGPKLLIQFQNNGVVDDSQLPKDRFSAERLKGVDSTLKIQPAKLEDSAVYLCASSKDRHTQYFGPGTRLTVL.